The 28 T cell receptor beta chains reported below all come from one sample, sequenced in a study of PD-L1 blockade in urothelial cancer. Data came from immunoSEQ multiplex PCR; TCRdb stores just in-frame clones and leaves some out. The profile shows about 26,000 clones, 75% to 90% of them singletons. This specimen was PBMCs, taken around atezolizumab (anti-PD-L1) treatment. The receptors come from a man aged 55 to 70 with urothelial cancer.

This clone showed up just once. V is TRBV5-1 and J is TRBJ2-2, with TRBD2 matching 8 bases. V dropped 4 bases and J dropped 7; count of bases not matched to a gene: 3. This CDR3 spans 13 amino acids. Germline V gives CDR1 SGHRS, CDR2 YFSETQ. Here the CDR3 reads CASSAGGSGELFF. The DNA of the CDR3 is TGCGCCAGCAGCGCGGGAGGAAGCGGGGAGCTGTTTTTT.

The chain combines TRBV30 with TRBJ1-2; 9 bases are a match to TRBD1. J was trimmed by 5 bases and V by 1 base; bases with no gene match: 8. There are 15 residues in the CDR3. Germline loops: CDR1 GTSNPN, CDR2 SVGIG (reference sequence). CDR3 DNA: TGTGCCTGGAGTGCCTCGACAGGGGGGGGGTATGGCTACACCTTC. Protein: CAWSASTGGGYGYTF. Based on the CDR3 plus reference TRBV30 and TRBJ1-2, the full variable domain is SQTIHQWPATLVQPVGSPLSLECTVEGTSNPNLYWYRQAAGRGLQLLFYSVGIGQISSEVPQNLSASRPQDRQFILSSKKLLLSDSGFYLCAWSASTGGGYGYTFGSGTRLTVV.

The chain recombines TRBV4-2 with TRBJ2-3, with 8 bases matching TRBD2. The CDR3 extends over 19 amino acids. The germline V gene encodes CDR1 LGHNA and CDR2 YNFKEQ. The junction had 13 bases not matched to a gene; V was cut back by 0 bases and J by 2 bases. CDR3 loop: CASSQEVGGAGGPTDTQYF. The CDR3 coding sequence is TGTGCCAGCAGCCAAGAAGTGGGTGGGGCGGGGGGACCCACAGATACGCAGTATTTT.

This clone was counted only a few times. This chain connects TRBV19 to TRBJ1-1; TRBD1 matches 7 bases. The V gene end was trimmed by 6 bases and the J gene end by 6 bases; junction bases not matched to a gene: 7. The CDR3 length is 13 residues. Germline values: CDR1 LNHDA, CDR2 SQIVND (reference sequence). For the CDR3, the DNA is TGTGCCAGTAGGGAAGGGACAGCCCCTGAAGCTTTCTTT. Its translation is CASREGTAPEAFF.

The chain has TRBV7-8 and TRBJ1-1; TRBD1 matches at 9 bases. This CDR3 is 16 amino acids long. The junction had 8 bases not matched to a gene; V was cut back by 0 bases and J by 6 bases. Germline CDR1 is SGHVS and CDR2 is FQNEAQ. In DNA, the CDR3 is TGTGCCAGCAGCTTAGCAAAGACAGGGGGTATTTCTGAAGCTTTCTTT. It specifies CASSLAKTGGISEAFF.

The chain has TRBV6-6 and TRBJ1-2; D unclear. Deletions cut 0 bases from V and 0 bases from J, with 11 bases between. The germline V gene encodes CDR1 MNHNY and CDR2 SVGAGI (reference sequence). CDR3 length: 16 amino acids. As DNA, the CDR3 is TGTGCCAGCAGTTACTCCGAGACTGGAGCTAACTATGGCTACACCTTC. Residues: CASSYSETGANYGYTF.

The V gene is TRBV30, the J gene TRBJ1-3; the D gene is possibly TRBD1 (5 bases). The CDR3 contains 13 residues. V lost 4 bases and J lost 3, with 10 bases in between. The germline V gene has CDR1 GTSNPN and CDR2 SVGIG (reference sequence). In DNA, the CDR3 is TGTGCCTGGACGGGGGGTTATGGAAACACCATATATTTT. Translated, it gives CAWTGGYGNTIYF.

V and J are TRBV5-1 and TRBJ2-7; D perhaps matches TRBD2 (5 bases). The V gene's germline CDR1 is SGHRS and CDR2 YFSETQ. The V gene lost 0 bases and the J gene lost 2 bases, with 12 bases spanning the gap. The CDR3 is 15 amino acids. DNA of the CDR3: TGCGCCAGCAGCTTGGCCGGAGGCTTCACCTACGAGCAGTACTTC. This gives the protein CASSLAGGFTYEQYF.

This sequence joins TRBV5-8 and TRBJ1-4, with D unresolved. Germline loops: CDR1 SGHTS, CDR2 YDEGEE. V was shortened by 0 bases and J by 4 bases, with 10 bases between the two germline ends. The CDR3 spans 15 residues. This CDR3 reads CASSLVLQNNEKLFF. DNA for the CDR3: TGTGCCAGCAGCTTGGTTTTACAGAATAATGAAAAACTGTTTTTT.

The V gene is TRBV28, the J gene TRBJ2-1, with D uncertain. The CDR3 extends over 11 amino acids. From germline, CDR1 is MDHEN and CDR2 SYDVKM. Deletions cut 6 bases from V and 8 bases from J, with 8 bases between. Written as DNA, the CDR3 is TGTGCCAGCAGAGAGAAGCATGAGCAGTTCTTC. It codes for CASREKHEQFF.

This chain joins TRBV7-2 and TRBJ1-1; D uncertain. V was cut by 2 bases and J by 0 bases, with 10 bases left in between. Germline CDR1 and CDR2: SGHTA and FQGNSA. The CDR3 sequence is 15 residues long. CDR3 residues: CASSLLGLLNTEAFF. The CDR3 nucleotides read TGTGCCAGCAGCTTATTGGGCCTTTTGAACACTGAAGCTTTCTTT. The full variable domain, rest sourced from reference TRBV7-2 and TRBJ1-1, is GAGVSQSPSNKVTEKGKDVELRCDPISGHTALYWYRQSLGQGLEFLIYFQGNSAPDKSGLPSDRFSAERTGGSVSTLTIQRTQQEDSAVYLCASSLLGLLNTEAFFGQGTRLTVV.

The rearrangement links TRBV19 to TRBJ1-5; TRBD1 aligns across 7 bases. The CDR3 has 13 residues. The trim removed 7 bases at V and 6 bases at J, leaving 6 bases unmatched. Germline V lookup: CDR1 LNHDA, CDR2 SQIVND (reference sequence). The chain's CDR3 is CASNDRDRQPQHF. The DNA of the CDR3 is TGTGCCAGTAACGACAGGGATCGTCAGCCCCAGCATTTT.

CDR3 in DNA: TGTGCCAGCAGCTTTTCTTTAGCAGATACGCAGTATTTT. Its translation: CASSFSLADTQYF. The gene calls are TRBV7-8 and TRBJ2-3, with D uncertain. This CDR3 spans 13 amino acids. Per germline, CDR1 SGHVS and CDR2 FQNEAQ. Trimming removed 3 bases from V and 4 bases from J, with 8 bases in between.

V and J are TRBV27 and TRBJ1-1; the match to TRBD1 covers 7 bases. With 4 bases clipped from V and 1 base from J, the junction kept 0 bases outside the gene matches. Germline CDR1 is MNHEY and CDR2 is SMNVEV (reference sequence). There are 13 residues in the CDR3. In DNA form, the CDR3 reads TGTGCCAGCAGTTGGGACAGGAACACTGAAGCTTTCTTT. Encoded protein: CASSWDRNTEAFF.

The V gene is TRBV21-1, the J gene TRBJ2-5; the table's D call TRBD2 went unverified against the DNA. TRBV21-1 is tagged as a pseudogene. The CDR3 spans 14 residues. The CDR3 is CASSPRLAEETQYF. The CDR3 DNA is TGTGCCAGCAGCCCTCGACTAGCGGAAGAGACCCAGTACTTC.

V gene TRBV6-1 combines with J gene TRBJ2-1; 7 bases agree with TRBD1. V was clipped by 2 bases and J by 2 bases; unmatched bases: 0. Germline V gene data show CDR1 as MNHNS and CDR2 as SASEGT. This CDR3 has 14 amino acids. The CDR3 DNA is TGTGCCAGCAGTGAACAGGGGGCCTACAATGAGCAGTTCTTC. It specifies CASSEQGAYNEQFF.

The chain is built from TRBV30 and TRBJ2-7; TRBD2 matches 9 bases. This CDR3 has 12 amino acids. The V and J ends lost 4 bases and 6 bases, in that order; junction bases with no gene match: 4. Per the germline V gene, CDR1 is GTSNPN and CDR2 is SVGIG (reference sequence). The DNA of the CDR3 is TGTGCCTGGACTAGCGGGATCGGCGAGCAGTACTTC. It translates to CAWTSGIGEQYF.

This sequence joins TRBV29-1 and TRBJ2-7; D remains ambiguous. The germline CDR1 and CDR2 sequences are SQVTM and ANQGSEA. The CDR3 sequence is 11 residues long. Trimming took off 4 bases at V and 6 bases at J, with 10 bases between the two ends. The CDR3 nucleotides read TGCAGCGTTGGGTCCCAGGTCGAGCAGTACTTC. Amino acids: CSVGSQVEQYF.

The CDR3 sequence: CASAVRQGARDEQYF. The CDR3, as DNA: TGTGCCAGCGCTGTACGACAGGGGGCAAGGGACGAGCAGTACTTC. The V gene is TRBV27, the J gene TRBJ2-7; TRBD1 matches at 10 bases. The CDR3 covers 15 residues. CDR1 is MNHEY, CDR2 SMNVEV, per germline (reference sequence). V lost 8 bases, J lost 5 bases, and 12 bases stayed unmatched.

This rearrangement joins TRBV9 to TRBJ2-7; 8 nucleotides match TRBD2. CDR1 and CDR2 from the germline V gene are SGDLS and YYNGEE. Losses at the gene ends were 7 bases for V and 0 bases for J; bases not matched to a gene: 6. The CDR3 contains 14 residues. The CDR3 loop reads CASAASGSSYEQYF. Written as DNA, the CDR3 is TGTGCCAGCGCCGCCAGCGGGAGCTCCTACGAGCAGTACTTC.

This rearrangement joins TRBV7-3 to TRBJ1-6; D is perhaps TRBD1 (6 bases). There are 15 residues in the CDR3. Trimming took off 2 bases at V and 6 bases at J, with 11 bases between the two ends. The germline V gene has CDR1 SGHTA and CDR2 FQGTGA. The CDR3 nucleotides read TGTGCCAGCAGCTTACTATCAGGGGCTAATTCACCCCTCCACTTT. This gives the protein CASSLLSGANSPLHF. Together with reference TRBV7-3 and TRBJ1-6, the CDR3 gives the full variable domain: GAGVSQTPSNKVTEKGKYVELRCDPISGHTALYWYRQSLGQGPEFLIYFQGTGAADDSGLPNDRFFAVRPEGSVSTLKIQRTERGDSAVYLCASSLLSGANSPLHFGNGTRLTVT.

The rearrangement joins TRBV18 to TRBJ2-7; maybe TRBD2 (6 bases). The CDR3 is 13 residues long. V lost 6 bases, J lost 4 bases, and 13 bases lay in between. Germline CDR1 KGHSH, CDR2 LQKENI. CDR3 region: CASSGQGGYEQYF. CDR3 nucleotide sequence: TGTGCCAGCTCCGGCCAAGGAGGGTACGAGCAGTACTTC.

This clone occurred a few times. The chain has TRBV6-4 and TRBJ1-5, with no clear D. Germline V gene sequence: CDR1 MRHNA, CDR2 SNTAGT. V lost 3 bases, J lost 7 bases, and 10 bases lay in between. The CDR3 has 13 residues. The CDR3 sequence is CASSEDTDQPQHF. CDR3 nucleotide sequence: TGTGCCAGCAGTGAAGACACTGACCAGCCCCAGCATTTT.

This clone has a handful of counts. This rearrangement joins TRBV6-1 to TRBJ1-6; D remains ambiguous. Germline V gene lookup returns CDR1 MNHNS and CDR2 SASEGT. V lost 4 bases, J lost 0 bases, and 4 bases lay in between. There are 14 residues in the CDR3. CDR3 loop: CASSASSYNSPLHF. In DNA form, the CDR3 reads TGTGCCAGCAGTGCGAGCTCCTATAATTCACCCCTCCACTTT.

V usage is TRBV5-4 and J usage is TRBJ2-3, with 7 bases fitting TRBD1. Trimming removed 4 bases from V and 0 bases from J; junction bases left unmatched: 5. The V gene's germline CDR1 is SGHNT and CDR2 YYREEE (reference sequence). The CDR3 totals 15 residues. The CDR3 nucleotides read TGTGCCAGCAGCCCACAGGGGCTGAGCACAGATACGCAGTATTTT. Translating gives CASSPQGLSTDTQYF.

V is TRBV30 and J is TRBJ1-5; 9 nucleotides align to TRBD1. The trim removed 2 bases at V and 7 bases at J, leaving 9 bases unmatched. Germline assignment: CDR1 GTSNPN and CDR2 SVGIG (reference sequence). The CDR3 extends over 15 amino acids. The CDR3 here is CAWSLPDRGDQPQHF. Here the CDR3 DNA reads TGTGCCTGGAGTCTACCGGACAGGGGAGACCAGCCCCAGCATTTT. Complete variable domain (other parts from reference TRBV30 and TRBJ1-5): SQTIHQWPATLVQPVGSPLSLECTVEGTSNPNLYWYRQAAGRGLQLLFYSVGIGQISSEVPQNLSASRPQDRQFILSSKKLLLSDSGFYLCAWSLPDRGDQPQHFGDGTRLSIL.

The gene calls are TRBV5-1 and TRBJ2-1; 8 bases are a match to TRBD1. The CDR3 extends over 16 amino acids. CDR1 is SGHRS and CDR2 is YFSETQ in the germline V gene. J lost 4 bases, V lost 4 bases, and 10 bases had no gene match. CDR3 nucleotide sequence: TGCGCCAGCAGCGCACTGACAGGGGCCGGGTACAATGAGCAGTTCTTC. Residues: CASSALTGAGYNEQFF.

The chain carries TRBV5-1 and TRBJ2-7, with D tentatively TRBD1 (5 bases). CDR1 and CDR2 (germline): SGHRS, YFSETQ. V lost 4 bases and J lost 7, with 24 bases in between. This CDR3 comprises 16 residues. The CDR3 region has the DNA TGCGCCAGCAGCCTGGAAGGTCCGGACACCCCTCGGGAGCAGTACTTC. It specifies CASSLEGPDTPREQYF.